This T cell receptor beta chain was obtained from a study of cytomegalovirus exposure and HLA in healthy donors. Study results and limitations: Later analysis associated a missense DCLRE1C variant with TCR beta V- and J-gene trimming. Sequencing likely produced, as an artifact, a cluster of highly shared sequence variants.

Primers for the PCR totalled 60 Vbeta and 13 Jbeta. Assay used: immunoSEQ multiplex PCR; TCRdb lists only in-frame clones, some missing. The sample holds a few hundred thousand clones; approximately 80% are singletons and the top ten take roughly a sixth. In the case of this clone: Its antigen remains unknown.

Germline CDR1 is MNHEY and CDR2 is SMNVEV (reference sequence). The CDR3 is made up of 18 amino acids. V shed 6 bases and J shed 4 bases, with 28 bases lying between them. The TCR comes from a man aged 40-49 years in good health and CMV-seronegative. The chain uses TRBV27 and TRBJ2-7; D possibly corresponds to TRBD1 (5 bases). Sequencing was carried out using PBMCs. This CDR3 is CASRRSQGQGKGFYEQYF. CDR3 in DNA: TGTGCCAGCAGGCGAAGCCAAGGGCAGGGCAAGGGGTTTTACGAGCAGTACTTC.